This record concerns one TCR beta chain sequence. These data originate in a study of OX40 agonist ivuxolimab in advanced cancers. The wider study: Aged about 20 to 80 with a mean of around 60 years, they were around 85% male.

Clones were read by immunoSEQ multiplex PCR, and TCRdb kept only the in-frame ones, dropping some. There are around 99,000 clones in the sample; 90% occur only once, and 0.15% to 0.2% lies in the top ten. Germline V CDR1 and CDR2: SGHTA, FQGNSA. V trimming: 5 bases; J trimming: 4 bases; junction bases outside the gene matches: 9. The CDR3 covers 16 residues. The sequences come from CD4+ or CD8+ T cells sorted from blood, collected in a trial of the OX40 agonist ivuxolimab. The chain uses TRBV7-2 and TRBJ1-5, with 9 bases lining up with TRBD1. The receptor comes from an adult with an advanced solid tumor such as melanoma, head and neck, liver or kidney cancer. CDR3 sequence: CASSPEAGQGNQPQHF. The CDR3 DNA is TGTGCCAGCAGCCCCGAGGCTGGACAGGGGAATCAGCCCCAGCATTTT.